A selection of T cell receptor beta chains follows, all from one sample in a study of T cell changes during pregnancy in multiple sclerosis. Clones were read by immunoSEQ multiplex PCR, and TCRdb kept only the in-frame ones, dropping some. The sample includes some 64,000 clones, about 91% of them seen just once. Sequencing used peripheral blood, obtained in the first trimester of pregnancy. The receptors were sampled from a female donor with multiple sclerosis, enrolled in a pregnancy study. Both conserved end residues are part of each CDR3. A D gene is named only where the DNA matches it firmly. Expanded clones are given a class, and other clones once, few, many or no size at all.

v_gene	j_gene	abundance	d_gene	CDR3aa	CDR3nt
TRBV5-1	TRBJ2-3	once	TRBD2	CASSLVWRGGTDTQYF	TGCGCCAGCAGCTTGGTGTGGCGGGGGGGAACAGATACGCAGTATTTT
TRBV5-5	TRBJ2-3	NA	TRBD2	CASSGLAGGRDTQYF	TGTGCCAGCAGCGGACTAGCGGGAGGAAGGGATACGCAGTATTTT
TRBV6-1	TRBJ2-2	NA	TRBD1	CASTQGEAGELFF	TGTGCCAGCACTCAGGGGGAAGCCGGGGAGCTGTTTTTT
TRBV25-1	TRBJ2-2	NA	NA	CASSRHLRTGELFF	TGTGCCAGCAGCCGCCACTTGAGGACCGGGGAGCTGTTTTTT
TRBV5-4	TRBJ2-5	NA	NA	CASSGDSQETQYF	TGTGCCAGCAGCGGTGACAGCCAAGAGACCCAGTACTTC
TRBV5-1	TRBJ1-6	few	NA	CASSLGGSGARNSPLHF	TGCGCCAGCAGCTTGGGGGGGTCAGGGGCCCGTAATTCACCCCTCCACTTT
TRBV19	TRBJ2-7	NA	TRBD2	CASSSQRLAGGVYEQYF	TGTGCCAGTAGTTCCCAGAGACTAGCGGGAGGGGTATACGAGCAGTACTTC
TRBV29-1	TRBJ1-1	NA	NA	CSVGVGGTEAFF	TGCAGCGTTGGGGTAGGGGGCACTGAAGCTTTCTTT
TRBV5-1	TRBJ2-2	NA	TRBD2	CASSLGLAPGELFF	TGCGCCAGCAGCTTGGGACTAGCCCCCGGGGAGCTGTTTTTT
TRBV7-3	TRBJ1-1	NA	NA	CASSSQGRTEAFF	TGTGCCAGCAGCTCACAGGGCAGGACTGAAGCTTTCTTT
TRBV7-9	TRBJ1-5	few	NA	CASSLDKGGNQPQHF	TGTGCCAGCAGCTTAGATAAGGGGGGCAATCAGCCCCAGCATTTT
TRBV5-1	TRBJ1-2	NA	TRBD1	CASSSTGGDYGYTF	TGCGCCAGCAGCTCGACAGGGGGCGACTATGGCTACACCTTC
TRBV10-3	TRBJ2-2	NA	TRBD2	CAISGTSGGSAGTGELFF	TGTGCCATCAGCGGGACTAGCGGGGGCTCGGCGGGCACCGGGGAGCTGTTTTTT
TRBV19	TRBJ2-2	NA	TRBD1	CASSLQGPNTGELFF	TGTGCCAGTAGTCTACAGGGGCCGAACACCGGGGAGCTGTTTTTT
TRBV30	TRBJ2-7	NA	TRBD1	CAWSDSYRGFEQYF	TGTGCCTGGAGCGACTCATACAGGGGGTTCGAGCAGTACTTC
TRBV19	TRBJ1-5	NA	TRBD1	CASRTTGGTNQPQHF	TGTGCCAGTAGGACAACAGGGGGGACAAATCAGCCCCAGCATTTT
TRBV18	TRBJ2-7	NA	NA	CASSPTGDSYEQYF	TGTGCCAGCTCACCAACGGGGGACTCCTACGAGCAGTACTTC
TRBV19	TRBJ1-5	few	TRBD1	CASSVPGQGNQPQHF	TGTGCCAGTAGTGTACCGGGACAGGGCAATCAGCCCCAGCATTTT
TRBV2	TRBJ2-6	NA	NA	CASRETGSGANVLTF	TGTGCCAGCAGAGAGACAGGCTCTGGGGCCAACGTCCTGACTTTC
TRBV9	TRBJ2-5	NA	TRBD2	CASSVGLAGGETQYF	TGTGCCAGCAGCGTAGGACTAGCGGGTGGAGAGACCCAGTACTTC
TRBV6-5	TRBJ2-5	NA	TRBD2	CASSPLAGGQETQYF	TGTGCCAGCAGTCCACTAGCGGGGGGACAAGAGACCCAGTACTTC
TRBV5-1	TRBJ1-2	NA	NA	CASSPVGSPNYGYTF	TGCGCCAGCAGCCCGGTGGGCAGTCCTAACTATGGCTACACCTTC
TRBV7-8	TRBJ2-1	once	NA	CASSFRAGVLNEQFF	TGTGCCAGCAGCTTCCGGGCAGGGGTCCTCAATGAGCAGTTCTTC
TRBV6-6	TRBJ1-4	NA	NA	CACRDTGNEKLFF	TGTGCCTGCCGGGACACGGGTAATGAAAAACTGTTTTTT